This T cell receptor beta chain was retrieved from a study of technical replicates of blood from a few donors. Trimming stripped 4 bases from V and 0 bases from J, with 12 bases between. Germline V CDR1 and CDR2: SQVTM, ANQGSEA. The CDR3 extends over 14 amino acids. Generated by immunoSEQ multiplex PCR, the TCRdb table keeps only in-frame clones and is missing some. The table includes 50,000 to 70,000 clones, around 96% detected once. The sample was PBMCs. The genes are TRBV29-1 and TRBJ1-1; D unresolved. The TCR sequence derives from a human donor in good health. Some clones in this sample may be carry-over from other donors' samples. The CDR3 is CSVVGGRLNTEAFF. CDR3 DNA: TGCAGCGTTGTGGGAGGGAGGCTGAACACTGAAGCTTTCTTT.